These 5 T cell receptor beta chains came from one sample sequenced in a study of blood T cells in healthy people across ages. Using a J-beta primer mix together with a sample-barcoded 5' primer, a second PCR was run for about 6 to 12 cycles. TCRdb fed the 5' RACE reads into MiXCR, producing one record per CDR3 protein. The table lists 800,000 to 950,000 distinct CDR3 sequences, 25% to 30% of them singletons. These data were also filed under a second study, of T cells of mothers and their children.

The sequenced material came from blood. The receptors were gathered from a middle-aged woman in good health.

Written as DNA, the CDR3 is TGCGCCAGCAGCTTGTCGGTGGGGGCCGATGGCTACACCTTC. It is translated as CASSLSVGADGYTF. The chain employs TRBV5-1 and TRBJ1-2, with TRBD1 as a possible D gene (6 bases). This CDR3 contains 14 residues. V lost 1 base, J lost 6 bases, and 13 bases lay in between. The germline gives CDR1 SGHRS, CDR2 YFSETQ.

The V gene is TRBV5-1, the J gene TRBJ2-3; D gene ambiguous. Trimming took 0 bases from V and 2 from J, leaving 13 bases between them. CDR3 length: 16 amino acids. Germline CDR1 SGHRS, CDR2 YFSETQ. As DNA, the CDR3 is TGCGCCAGCAGCTTGGAACCTAGACTTAACACAGATACGCAGTATTTT. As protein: CASSLEPRLNTDTQYF.

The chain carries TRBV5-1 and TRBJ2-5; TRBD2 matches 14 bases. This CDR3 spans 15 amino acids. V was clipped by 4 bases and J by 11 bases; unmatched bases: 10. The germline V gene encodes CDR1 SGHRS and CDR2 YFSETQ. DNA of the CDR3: TGCGCCAGCAGCACGGAGACTAGCGGGGGGGGACTGCAGTACTTC. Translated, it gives CASSTETSGGGLQYF.

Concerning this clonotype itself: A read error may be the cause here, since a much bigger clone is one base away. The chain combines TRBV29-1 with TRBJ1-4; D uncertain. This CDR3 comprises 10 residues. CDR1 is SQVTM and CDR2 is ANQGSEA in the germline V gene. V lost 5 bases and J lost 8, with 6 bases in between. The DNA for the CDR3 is TGCAGCGTTCCGGAAGAAAAACTGTTTTTT. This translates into CSVPEEKLFF.

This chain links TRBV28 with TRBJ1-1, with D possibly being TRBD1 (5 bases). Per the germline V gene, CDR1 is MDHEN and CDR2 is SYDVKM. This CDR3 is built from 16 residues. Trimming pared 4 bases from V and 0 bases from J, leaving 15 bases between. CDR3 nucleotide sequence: TGTGCCAGCAGTTCCCCTGGGTTGGGGGTGAACACTGAAGCTTTCTTT. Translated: CASSSPGLGVNTEAFF.